These T cell receptor beta chains were read from a single sample in a study of CD8 T cells in Susac syndrome. From the immunoSEQ multiplex PCR reads, TCRdb called clonotypes with MiXCR, one entry per CDR3 protein. The sample shows approximately 300,000 distinct CDR3 sequences, 65% to 90% of them seen only once. Sequencing was done on a sample of CD8+ T cells from PBMCs. These receptors originate from a human donor with multiple sclerosis. The CDR3 runs from the conserved cysteine through the conserved F or W. A D gene is named only where the DNA matches it firmly. Rows give clone size only sometimes, using once, few, many, or a class for an expanded clone.

D: TRBD2
size: NA
J: TRBJ2-7
V: TRBV28
DNA: TGTGCCAGCAGTTTACCCGGGACTAGCGGGAGCGGTCGGTACGAGCAGTACTTC
CDR3: CASSLPGTSGSGRYEQYF

D: NA
size: NA
J: TRBJ2-7
V: TRBV19
DNA: TGTGCCAGTAGTAGCAAACAGGCCTACGAGCAGTACTTC
CDR3: CASSSKQAYEQYF

D: TRBD1
size: NA
J: TRBJ2-7
V: TRBV28
DNA: TGTGCCAGCAGTTTACTCGGGACAGGGGCCGAGCAGTACTTC
CDR3: CASSLLGTGAEQYF

D: NA
size: NA
J: TRBJ2-7
V: TRBV21-1
DNA: TGTGCCAGCAGCTCTCAGACCGGGACAGGGCGTTACGAGCAGTACTTC
CDR3: CASSSQTGTGRYEQYF

D: NA
size: NA
J: TRBJ2-2
V: TRBV29-1
DNA: TGCAGCGTGGCAGGGGGGAGAGGGGAGCTGTTTTTT
CDR3: CSVAGGRGELFF

D: NA
size: NA
J: TRBJ1-2
V: TRBV6-2/TRBV6-3
DNA: TGTGCCAGCAGTCGGGGGCTCGGCTACACCTTC
CDR3: CASSRGLGYTF

D: NA
size: NA
J: TRBJ2-1
V: TRBV10-3
DNA: TGTGCCATCCAGGGCGCGGTAGATTGGAATGAGCAGTTCTTC
CDR3: CAIQGAVDWNEQFF

D: NA
size: NA
J: TRBJ1-6
V: TRBV5-6
DNA: TGTGCCAGCAGCAATATCCCGGGGTCCTATAATTCACCCCTCCACTTT
CDR3: CASSNIPGSYNSPLHF

D: TRBD2
size: NA
J: TRBJ2-7
V: TRBV3-1
DNA: TGTGCCAGCAGCCAGGGACTAGCGCAATCCTACGAGCAGTACTTC
CDR3: CASSQGLAQSYEQYF

D: NA
size: few
J: TRBJ1-3
V: TRBV18
DNA: TGTGCCAGCTCATACGACGGATCCTCTGGAAACACCATATATTTT
CDR3: CASSYDGSSGNTIYF

D: NA
size: NA
J: TRBJ2-4
V: TRBV19
DNA: TGTGCCAGTAGTTGGTTCAGGGACAAACAAAACATTCAGTACTTC
CDR3: CASSWFRDKQNIQYF

D: TRBD2
size: NA
J: TRBJ2-3
V: TRBV10-3
DNA: TGTGCCATCATGGCACTAGCGGGAGGTTTCGATGGAGATACGCAGTATTTT
CDR3: CAIMALAGGFDGDTQYF

D: NA
size: NA
J: TRBJ2-7
V: TRBV11-2
DNA: TGTGCCAGCAGCGCCCCGGGCGAGCAGTACTTC
CDR3: CASSAPGEQYF

D: TRBD2
size: NA
J: TRBJ2-7
V: TRBV4-3
DNA: TGCGCCAGCAGCCAAGATGAGCGGGAGGGCCCCTACGAGCAGTACTTC
CDR3: CASSQDEREGPYEQYF

D: NA
size: NA
J: TRBJ2-4
V: TRBV7-9
DNA: TGTGCCAGCCAATTGGGAAACATTCAGTACTTC
CDR3: CASQLGNIQYF

D: TRBD1
size: NA
J: TRBJ1-1
V: TRBV12-3/TRBV12-4
DNA: TGTGCCAGCAGTTTAGGACAGGGATTTACTGAAGCTTTCTTT
CDR3: CASSLGQGFTEAFF

D: TRBD1
size: NA
J: TRBJ2-1
V: TRBV7-9
DNA: TGTGCCAGCAGCCCCTCACAGGGGTCCCTATACAATGAGCAGTTCTTC
CDR3: CASSPSQGSLYNEQFF

D: TRBD1
size: NA
J: TRBJ1-2
V: TRBV9
DNA: TGTGCCAGCAGCCCAGGACAGGGTGCCGGCCTGGGGGACTATGGCTACACCTTC
CDR3: CASSPGQGAGLGDYGYTF

D: TRBD1
size: once
J: TRBJ2-7
V: TRBV7-9
DNA: TGTGCCAGCAGCTTAGGGGGACAGGCTGCCTCTCACGAGCAGTACTTC
CDR3: CASSLGGQAASHEQYF

D: TRBD2
size: NA
J: TRBJ2-5
V: TRBV4-1
DNA: TGCGCCAGCAGCCAAGACTTCGGTAGACTAGCCGGACGAGAGACCCAGTACTTC
CDR3: CASSQDFGRLAGRETQYF

D: NA
size: NA
J: TRBJ2-7
V: TRBV7-2
DNA: TGTGCCAGCAGCCCAGGGGGGGCGGTCCCAACCTACGAGCAGTACTTC
CDR3: CASSPGGAVPTYEQYF

D: NA
size: NA
J: TRBJ2-1
V: TRBV5-4
DNA: TGTGCCAGCAGCTTTGGCCCCTCGGGGACCTATGAGCAGTTCTTC
CDR3: CASSFGPSGTYEQFF

D: NA
size: NA
J: TRBJ2-7
V: TRBV7-2
DNA: TGTGCCAGCAGCTTAGATAGTCAAGCTACTGGCGAGCAGTACTTC
CDR3: CASSLDSQATGEQYF

D: NA
size: NA
J: TRBJ2-7
V: TRBV27
DNA: TGTGCCAGCAGTTTTAGGGCTAGCGTCTACGAGCAGTACTTC
CDR3: CASSFRASVYEQYF

D: NA
size: NA
J: TRBJ2-1
V: TRBV19
DNA: TGTGCCAGTAGTTACCGCCGGGCTAGCTCCTACAATGAGCAGTTCTTC
CDR3: CASSYRRASSYNEQFF

D: NA
size: NA
J: TRBJ2-1
V: TRBV21-1
DNA: TGTGCCAGGAAAGGTGAACTAGGAGCGGCCAATGAGCAGTTCTTC
CDR3: CARKGELGAANEQFF

D: TRBD2
size: NA
J: TRBJ2-5
V: TRBV6-1
DNA: TGTGCCAGCAGTCGAGTAGCGGGAGGGTCGGATGAGACCCAGTACTTC
CDR3: CASSRVAGGSDETQYF

D: NA
size: NA
J: TRBJ2-1
V: TRBV6-4
DNA: TGTGCCAGCAGTTCAGGGCAGGATGAGCAGTTCTTC
CDR3: CASSSGQDEQFF

D: NA
size: NA
J: TRBJ1-1
V: TRBV27
DNA: TGTGCCAGCAGTTTCGCAGGGGCGAACACTGAAGCTTTCTTT
CDR3: CASSFAGANTEAFF

D: NA
size: NA
J: TRBJ2-7
V: TRBV6-2/TRBV6-3
DNA: TGTGCCAGCAGTTACGTCAGAAACTACGAGCAGTACTTC
CDR3: CASSYVRNYEQYF

D: TRBD1
size: NA
J: TRBJ2-7
V: TRBV4-3
DNA: TGCGCCAGCAGCCAAGATCACAGGGGGTCCTACGAGCAGTACTTC
CDR3: CASSQDHRGSYEQYF

D: TRBD2
size: NA
J: TRBJ2-5
V: TRBV27
DNA: TGTGCCAGCAGTAACGGACTAGCGGGAGGAGCTGAGACCCAGTACTTC
CDR3: CASSNGLAGGAETQYF

D: NA
size: NA
J: TRBJ1-1
V: TRBV4-2
DNA: TGTGCCAGTTCTATCCTGGGGAGCGCGAACACTGAAGCTTTCTTT
CDR3: CASSILGSANTEAFF

D: NA
size: NA
J: TRBJ2-1
V: TRBV4-3
DNA: TGCGCCAGCAGCGGACGAACTACCTACAATGAGCAGTTCTTC
CDR3: CASSGRTTYNEQFF

D: TRBD2
size: NA
J: TRBJ2-7
V: TRBV27
DNA: TGTGCCAGCAGTTTATTCCCCGAAGCGGGGTCCTTCTACGAGCAGTACTTC
CDR3: CASSLFPEAGSFYEQYF

D: NA
size: NA
J: TRBJ1-1
V: TRBV29-1
DNA: TGCAGCGTCCCCGTGGGACCGAACACTGAAGCTTTCTTT
CDR3: CSVPVGPNTEAFF

D: TRBD1
size: NA
J: TRBJ1-4
V: TRBV27
DNA: TGTGCCAGCAGTTTCTACGAACAGGGGGGAAAACTGTTTTTT
CDR3: CASSFYEQGGKLFF

D: NA
size: NA
J: TRBJ2-7
V: TRBV7-9
DNA: TGTGCCAGCAGCCTCGGGTCTCCGGGGGAGCAGTACTTC
CDR3: CASSLGSPGEQYF

D: TRBD1
size: NA
J: TRBJ1-1
V: TRBV25-1
DNA: TGTGCCAGCAGTGTTCTCGGGACAGGCACTGAAGCTTTCTTT
CDR3: CASSVLGTGTEAFF

D: NA
size: NA
J: TRBJ2-3
V: TRBV20-1
DNA: TGCAGTGCTAGGGGGGAAAATACAGATACGCAGTATTTT
CDR3: CSARGENTDTQYF

D: NA
size: NA
J: TRBJ1-1
V: TRBV7-6
DNA: TGTGCCAGCAGCCCCTCTAGGCAGGGCGAAGCTTTCTTT
CDR3: CASSPSRQGEAFF

D: NA
size: NA
J: TRBJ2-1
V: TRBV6-1
DNA: TGTGCCAGCAGCCTTACAAGTGCCCAGGGAGTCTACAATGAGCAGTTCTTC
CDR3: CASSLTSAQGVYNEQFF

D: TRBD1
size: NA
J: TRBJ1-5
V: TRBV25-1
DNA: TGTGCCAGCAGCGCTGGGACAGGGGGAAATCAGCCCCAGCATTTT
CDR3: CASSAGTGGNQPQHF

D: NA
size: few
J: TRBJ2-5
V: TRBV6-5
DNA: TGTGCCAGCAGTTACGTCCCGGGCCAAGAGACCCAGTACTTC
CDR3: CASSYVPGQETQYF

D: NA
size: few
J: TRBJ2-7
V: TRBV30
DNA: TGTGCCTGGAGTGGAGGGACTTACACCTACGAGCAGTACTTC
CDR3: CAWSGGTYTYEQYF

D: TRBD1
size: NA
J: TRBJ2-2
V: TRBV7-9
DNA: TGTGCCAGCAGAATAAGACAGGGGCCGAACACCGGGGAGCTGTTTTTT
CDR3: CASRIRQGPNTGELFF

D: TRBD2
size: NA
J: TRBJ2-5
V: TRBV9
DNA: TGTGCCAGCAGCGTAGATACTAGCGGCCCACAAGAGACCCAGTACTTC
CDR3: CASSVDTSGPQETQYF

D: TRBD1
size: NA
J: TRBJ2-5
V: TRBV4-3
DNA: TGCGCCAGCAGTCCTTTGGGACAGCAGCAGACCCAGTACTTC
CDR3: CASSPLGQQQTQYF